This T cell receptor beta chain was recorded in a study of T cells after yellow fever vaccination. V was clipped by 4 bases and J by 6 bases; unmatched bases: 5. CDR3 length: 14 amino acids. As regards this clonotype: What it binds is not known.

The TCR cDNA carried a universal primer site and UMIs from 5'RACE template switching. TCRdb recomputed calls from the 5' RACE reads with MiXCR, one row per CDR3 protein. The table includes 250,000 to 300,000 distinct CDR3 sequences, around 10% detected once. Findings and limits, study-wide: Clonotypes found in both CD4 and CD8 compartments made up a small share. The booster saw the reappearance of most primary-vaccination clones (nearly 98% CD4, 88% CD8). Though weaker, the secondary response peaked faster, on day 5 versus 15.

The source of this sequence is a man between 18 and 29 years old who received the YFV17D yellow fever vaccine. The chain joins TRBV12-3 or TRBV12-4 to TRBJ1-5; TRBD1 aligns across 8 bases. The material was CD4+ T cells sorted from PBMCs, obtained 5 days after the yellow fever booster vaccination. Written as DNA, the CDR3 is TGTGCCAGCAGTTCACAGGGGGAGGGTCAGCCCCAGCATTTT. It codes for CASSSQGEGQPQHF.